The entry that follows covers one TCR beta chain sequence. Recruits, aged about 18 to 95 years, lived in 24 US areas. Assignments of participants to cohorts depended upon their own reported clinical history. This sample is part of a study of blood T cell repertoires in COVID-19. Background on the study: The United States, Italy and Spain provided the acute and convalescent COVID-19 samples.

Sequenced by immunoSEQ multiplex PCR; TCRdb stores in-frame clones only, minus some. The table has around 180,000 clones, more than 75% seen once. The CDR3 spans 15 residues. V shed 2 bases and J 4 bases; nucleotides not matched to a gene: 7. CDR1 and CDR2 from the germline V gene are MNHEY and SVGAGI. The chain links TRBV6-5 to TRBJ2-7, with 8 bases fitting TRBD1. Sequenced input: PBMCs or T cells enriched from blood (not recorded which). The clonotype comes from a woman in her forties or fifties with acute COVID-19. Written as DNA, the CDR3 is TGTGCCAGCAGTTACAACAGGGGGTCTGGTTACGAGCAGTACGTC. It specifies CASSYNRGSGYEQYV.